The clone carrying this TCR beta chain was picked up many times. Produced via immunoSEQ multiplex PCR; TCRdb's table is partial and in-frame only. The profile covers 450,000 to 550,000 clones, with approximately 85% appearing a single time and 10% to 15% taken by the ten largest. This sample is part of a study of shared clonotypes between healthy human individuals. The ends were cut back, 3 bases at V and 7 bases at J, with 5 bases in the middle. The CDR3 totals 10 residues. The germline V gene has CDR1 DFQATT and CDR2 SNEGSKA (reference sequence). Input material: PBMCs. This TCR was recovered from a woman between 40 and 50 years old in good health. Some clones in this sample may be carry-over from other donors' samples. V and J are TRBV20-1 and TRBJ2-3; D gene unclear. Here the CDR3 reads CSASGYTQYF. The CDR3 DNA sequence: TGCAGTGCTAGCGGGTATACGCAGTATTTT.